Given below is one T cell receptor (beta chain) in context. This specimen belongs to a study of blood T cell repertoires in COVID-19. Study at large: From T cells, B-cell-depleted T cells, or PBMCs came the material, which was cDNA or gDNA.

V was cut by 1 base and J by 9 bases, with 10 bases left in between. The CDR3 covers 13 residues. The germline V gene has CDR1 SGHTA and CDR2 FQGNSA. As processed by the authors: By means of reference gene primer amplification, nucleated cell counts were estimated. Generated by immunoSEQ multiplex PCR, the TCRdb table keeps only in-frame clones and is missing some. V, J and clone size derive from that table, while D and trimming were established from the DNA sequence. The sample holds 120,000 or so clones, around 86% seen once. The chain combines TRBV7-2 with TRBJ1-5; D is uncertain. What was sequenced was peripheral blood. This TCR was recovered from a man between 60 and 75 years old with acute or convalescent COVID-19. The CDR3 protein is CASSLDGHRPQHF. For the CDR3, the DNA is TGTGCCAGCAGCTTAGACGGTCACAGGCCCCAGCATTTT.